Listed here is a single TCR beta chain. Its antigen is not identified. This entry belongs to a study of cytomegalovirus exposure and HLA in healthy donors. Whole-study results and caveats: When analyzed later, a missense DCLRE1C variant was found to be linked to TCR beta V- and J-gene trimming.

Trimming removed 4 bases from V and 5 bases from J; junction bases left unmatched: 11. The CDR3 extends over 16 amino acids. Germline V CDR1 and CDR2: SGHRS, YFSETQ. Primers: 60 Vbeta forward and 13 Jbeta reverse. The assay was immunoSEQ multiplex PCR, and TCRdb's table has in-frame clones only and misses some. The table has approximately 80,000 clones, around 68% seen once. Material for sequencing was PBMCs. This sequence was found in a woman aged 40 to 50 in good health and CMV-seropositive. The J gene is TRBJ2-2, the V gene TRBV5-1; 7 bases agree with TRBD1. This CDR3 is CASSVDRVELTGELFF. The DNA for the CDR3 is TGCGCCAGCAGCGTTGACAGGGTTGAGTTAACCGGGGAGCTGTTTTTT.